Shown below are 8 T cell receptor beta chains from a single sample sequenced in a study of blood T cell repertoires in COVID-19. The method was immunoSEQ multiplex PCR; TCRdb's version includes in-frame clones alone and lacks a portion of them. Here the sample spans 180,000 or so clones, around 80% being singletons. The sample comprised PBMCs or T cells enriched from blood (not recorded which). Every receptor here comes from a man in his fifties or sixties who had recovered from COVID-19.

The V and J genes are TRBV5-1 and TRBJ2-7; tentative D call: TRBD1 (6 bases). V gave up 4 bases and J gave up 2 bases, with 13 bases separating them. In germline, CDR1 is SGHRS, CDR2 YFSETQ. This CDR3 is 14 amino acids long. The CDR3 loop is CASSTGQLAYEQYF. The CDR3 DNA follows: TGCGCCAGCAGCACCGGACAGCTCGCCTACGAGCAGTACTTC.

CDR3 region: CASSLKQGTDTQYF. Here the CDR3 DNA reads TGTGCCAGCAGCTTAAAGCAGGGCACAGATACGCAGTATTTT. This chain uses TRBV7-2 with TRBJ2-3; the D is unclear. The CDR3 loop spans 14 amino acids. V lost 2 bases and J 1 base, leaving 7 bases between the germline ends. Germline V gene lookup returns CDR1 SGHTA and CDR2 FQGNSA.

This chain uses TRBV3-1 (or the pseudogene TRBV3-2) with TRBJ2-1, with D possibly TRBD1 on 5 matching bases. Germline V CDR1 and CDR2: LGHDT, YNNKEL (reference sequence). The ends were cut back, 5 bases at V and 5 bases at J, with 10 bases in the middle. This CDR3 contains 13 residues. The CDR3 loop reads CASSVGANNEQFF. CDR3 nucleotides: TGTGCCAGCAGCGTAGGGGCTAACAATGAGCAGTTCTTC.

This clone was detected only a few times. The chain combines TRBV28 with TRBJ1-5, with D unclear. This CDR3 is built from 13 residues. Germline CDR1 is MDHEN and CDR2 is SYDVKM. The germline V and J ends were trimmed by 5 bases and 10 bases, with 15 bases remaining between them. Here the CDR3 DNA reads TGTGCCAGCAGTACGACTCCTCGGTACCCCCAGCATTTT. Translation: CASSTTPRYPQHF.

J is TRBJ1-6 and V is TRBV29-1, with a possible D match to TRBD1 (6 bases). CDR3 length equals 13 residues. Trimming took off 6 bases at V and 8 bases at J, with 14 bases between the two ends. Per the germline V gene, CDR1 is SQVTM and CDR2 is ANQGSEA. The CDR3 here is CSVKQGGDSPLHF. CDR3 coding DNA: TGCAGCGTCAAACAGGGAGGGGATTCACCCCTCCACTTT. Drawing the rest from reference TRBV29-1 and TRBJ1-6, the complete variable domain is SAVISQKPSRDICQRGTSLTIQCQVDSQVTMMFWYRQQPGQSLTLIATANQGSEATYESGFVIDKFPISRPNLTFSTLTVSNMSPEDSSIYLCSVKQGGDSPLHFGNGTRLTVT.

This clone was observed once. The chain is built from TRBV5-1 and TRBJ2-5; D might be TRBD2 (6 bases). Germline CDR1 reads SGHRS; CDR2 reads YFSETQ. V was pared by 2 bases and J by 0 bases, with 8 bases between. The CDR3 runs to 14 residues. The DNA for the CDR3 is TGCGCCAGCAGCTTTAGCGGTAACCAAGAGACCCAGTACTTC. It translates to CASSFSGNQETQYF.

The chain uses TRBV5-6 and TRBJ2-7, with 13 bases fitting TRBD2. The CDR3 totals 16 residues. Unmatched junction bases numbered 11, after V lost 6 bases and J lost 5 bases. Germline lookup yields CDR1 SGHDT and CDR2 YYEEEE. CDR3 residues: CASTLLAGGLTDEQYF. DNA of the CDR3: TGTGCCAGCACCCTACTAGCGGGAGGGCTTACAGACGAGCAGTACTTC.

The chain couples TRBV7-2 to TRBJ1-6, with 8 nucleotides matching TRBD1. This CDR3 is 14 amino acids long. J lost 10 bases, V lost 1 base, and 3 bases had no gene match. Germline CDR1 and CDR2: SGHTA and FQGNSA. The DNA of the CDR3 is TGTGCCAGCAGCTTAGACAGGGGGAGGTCACCCCTCCACTTT. Translated: CASSLDRGRSPLHF.